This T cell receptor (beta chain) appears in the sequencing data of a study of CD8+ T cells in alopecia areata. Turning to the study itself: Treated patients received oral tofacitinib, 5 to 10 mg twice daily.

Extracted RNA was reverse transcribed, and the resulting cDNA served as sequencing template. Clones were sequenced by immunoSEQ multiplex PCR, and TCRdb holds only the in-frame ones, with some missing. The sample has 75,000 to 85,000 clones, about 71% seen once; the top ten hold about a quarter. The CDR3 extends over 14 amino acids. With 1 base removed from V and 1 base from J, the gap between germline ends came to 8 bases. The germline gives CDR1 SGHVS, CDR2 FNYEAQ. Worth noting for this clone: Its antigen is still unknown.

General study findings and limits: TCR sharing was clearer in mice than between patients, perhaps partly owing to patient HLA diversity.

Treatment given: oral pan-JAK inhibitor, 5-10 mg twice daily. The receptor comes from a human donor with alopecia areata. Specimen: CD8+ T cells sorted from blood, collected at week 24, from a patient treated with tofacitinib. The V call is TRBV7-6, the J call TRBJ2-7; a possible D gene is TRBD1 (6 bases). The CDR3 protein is CASSLEDSSYEQYF. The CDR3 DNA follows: TGTGCCAGCAGCTTAGAGGACAGTTCCTACGAGCAGTACTTC.